This T cell receptor (beta chain) was identified in a study of T cell responses to AZD1222 COVID-19 vaccine. The study, taken as a whole, reports: Of spike-specific TCRs, nearly half reportedly target regions left unmutated in variants. Donors in the cohort were predominantly white British and more often female, and clonal diversity was possibly underestimated. A rise in Spike-specific TCR breadth and depth followed two AZD1222 doses.

Germline lookup yields CDR1 LGHNA and CDR2 YSLEER. V lost 4 bases to trimming and J lost 10 bases; unmatched junction nucleotides: 8. The CDR3 runs 14 residues. Libraries were prepared by immunoSEQ multiplex PCR; TCRdb keeps only in-frame clonotypes and omits some of them. The sample contains fewer than 150,000 clones, 88% of which appear only once. Details on this clone: The antigen remains undetermined.

The input for sequencing was peripheral blood, taken 28 days after the second AZD1222 dose. The chain uses TRBV4-3 and TRBJ2-2; 8 nucleotides agree with TRBD1. The origin of this receptor is an adult who received the AZD1222 COVID-19 vaccine. CDR3 DNA sequence: TGCGCCAGCAGCCCTACTTGGACAGGGACGGAGCTGTTTTTT. Translating gives CASSPTWTGTELFF.